The entry that follows covers one T cell receptor beta chain sequence. Here immunoSEQ multiplex PCR was the method, and the copy in TCRdb shows in-frame clones only, minus some. The sample yields around 80,000 clones, 80% to 90% seen once. This CDR3 comprises 15 residues. Germline CDR1 reads SGHAT; CDR2 reads FQNNGV. V was shortened by 2 bases and J by 3 bases, with 14 bases between the two germline ends. These data belong to a study of OX40 agonist ivuxolimab in advanced cancers. Study-wide background: Patient treatment consisted of intravenous ivuxolimab administration every 2 weeks at 0.01 to 10 mg/kg. Patients undergoing dose escalation presented with hepatocellular carcinoma, melanoma, renal cell or head and neck cancer.

This TCR was sampled from an adult with an advanced solid tumor such as melanoma, head and neck, liver or kidney cancer. The material sequenced was CD4+ or CD8+ T cells sorted from blood, taken in a trial of the OX40 agonist ivuxolimab. The chain couples TRBV11-2 to TRBJ2-7; D is possibly TRBD2 (6 bases). The CDR3 nucleotides read TGTGCCAGCAGCTTAAACCCGGGACTCAGCTACGAGCAGTACTTC. As protein: CASSLNPGLSYEQYF.